These 18 T cell receptor beta chains originate from one sample sequenced in a study of CD8 T cells in Susac syndrome. Reverse transcription used about 0.45 to 1 ug RNA and random hexamers. TCRdb passed the immunoSEQ multiplex PCR reads through MiXCR, listing each CDR3 protein once. The repertoire has around 170,000 distinct CDR3 sequences, around 95% of them found once; the top ten carry roughly 0.12%. Input material: CD4+ T cells from PBMCs. These receptors all stem from a human donor with Susac syndrome.

The chain recombines TRBV18 with TRBJ2-5, with D perhaps TRBD1 or TRBD2 (5 bases each). In germline, CDR1 is KGHSH, CDR2 LQKENI. This CDR3 contains 16 residues. V was cut by 1 base and J by 4 bases, with 16 bases left in between. CDR3 protein: CASSPRGESPTETQYF. CDR3 nucleotides: TGTGCCAGCTCACCACGAGGGGAATCACCAACAGAGACCCAGTACTTC. The whole variable domain, filled in from reference TRBV18 and TRBJ2-5, reads NAGVMQNPRHLVRRRGQEARLRCSPMKGHSHVYWYRQLPEEGLKFMVYLQKENIIDESGMPKERFSAEFPKEGPSILRIQQVVRGDSAAYFCASSPRGESPTETQYFGPGTRLLVL.

V is TRBV5-6 and J is TRBJ2-3; D gene ambiguous. The CDR3 extends over 16 amino acids. Germline lookup yields CDR1 SGHDT and CDR2 YYEEEE. The V end lost 0 bases, the J end lost 7 bases, and 18 bases lay between the germline ends. The DNA of the CDR3 is TGTGCCAGCAGCTTGGAGGTGCGAGAGTCAGGAAATACGCAGTATTTT. This codes for CASSLEVRESGNTQYF.

The chain recombines TRBV6-2 or TRBV6-3 with TRBJ1-5, with D unclear. Trimming removed 2 bases at V and 0 bases at J, with 5 bases between. The V gene's germline CDR1 is MNHEY and CDR2 SVGEGT. CDR3 length equals 14 residues. This chain's CDR3 is CASSYGYSNQPQHF. As DNA, the CDR3 is TGTGCCAGCAGTTACGGATATAGCAATCAGCCCCAGCATTTT.

The gene calls are TRBV20-1 and TRBJ2-5; D is undetermined. In germline, CDR1 is DFQATT, CDR2 SNEGSKA (reference sequence). Trimming stripped 0 bases from V and 0 bases from J, with 11 bases between. This CDR3 spans 15 amino acids. CDR3 residues: CSAREVESYQETQYF. In DNA form, the CDR3 reads TGCAGTGCTAGAGAAGTTGAGTCGTACCAAGAGACCCAGTACTTC.

The genes are TRBV18 and TRBJ2-5; unclear D gene. Germline-derived CDR1 and CDR2 are KGHSH and LQKENI. Trimming took 5 bases from V and 1 from J, leaving 8 bases between them. The CDR3 consists of 13 residues. The CDR3 sequence is CASSALGQETQYF. CDR3 DNA sequence: TGTGCCAGCTCAGCGCTGGGCCAAGAGACCCAGTACTTC.

The chain recombines TRBV5-4 with TRBJ2-3; D unresolved. CDR3 length: 13 amino acids. Germline loops: CDR1 SGHNT, CDR2 YYREEE (reference sequence). Trimming shortened V by 0 bases and J by 8 bases, and 10 bases separated the two germline ends. The CDR3: CASSLGPAPTQYF. The DNA for the CDR3 is TGTGCCAGCAGCTTGGGACCAGCCCCTACGCAGTATTTT.

The rearrangement joins TRBV29-1 to TRBJ1-3; D is ambiguous. Germline loops: CDR1 SQVTM, CDR2 ANQGSEA. Trimming took 7 bases from V and 5 from J, leaving 15 bases between them. This CDR3 is 13 amino acids long. The CDR3 sequence: CSAGVGLRNTIYF. The CDR3 region has the DNA TGCAGCGCTGGAGTCGGGTTGCGAAACACCATATATTTT.

The CDR3, as DNA: TGTGCCAGCAGCTTTCTCGGGAGCGGAGGAGAGACCCAGTACTTC. It yields the protein CASSFLGSGGETQYF. The chain recombines TRBV13 with TRBJ2-5; TRBD2 might be the D (6 bases). With 3 bases removed from V and 4 bases from J, the gap between germline ends came to 15 bases. The CDR3 contains 15 residues. The germline V gene encodes CDR1 PRHDT and CDR2 FYEKMQ (reference sequence).

V usage is TRBV9 and J usage is TRBJ2-2; D uncertain. There are 14 residues in the CDR3. V dropped 5 bases and J dropped 5 bases, with 13 bases sitting between them. Germline CDR1 and CDR2: SGDLS and YYNGEE. The CDR3 DNA follows: TGTGCCAGCAGTAAAGGTAGCTTAACCGGGGAGCTGTTTTTT. Translation: CASSKGSLTGELFF.

The chain combines TRBV4-1 with TRBJ1-6, with a weak D call TRBD1 (5 bases). Germline V CDR1 and CDR2: MGHRA, YSYEKL. Trimming shortened V by 4 bases and J by 6 bases, and 13 bases separated the two germline ends. The CDR3 totals 15 residues. The CDR3, as DNA: TGCGCCAGCAGCCCGAGACAGCAAATTAATTCACCCCTCCACTTT. This encodes CASSPRQQINSPLHF.

The chain carries TRBV28 and TRBJ2-5; 14 nucleotides agree with TRBD2. V shed 5 bases and J 7 bases; nucleotides not matched to a gene: 6. CDR1 is MDHEN, CDR2 SYDVKM, per germline. The CDR3 contains 15 residues. CDR3: CASSPGTSGRWTQYF. The CDR3 DNA reads TGTGCCAGCAGTCCGGGGACTAGCGGGAGATGGACCCAGTACTTC.

The gene calls are TRBV29-1 and TRBJ1-5; the D gene is possibly TRBD1 (5 bases). The CDR3 runs 13 residues. From germline, CDR1 is SQVTM and CDR2 ANQGSEA. V lost 7 bases to trimming and J lost 7 bases, with 17 bases between them. The CDR3 nucleotides read TGCAGCGCCCGAAAGACAGTTGACCAGCCCCAGCATTTT. Its translation is CSARKTVDQPQHF.

The chain links TRBV19 to TRBJ2-5; TRBD2 agrees at 11 bases. CDR1 and CDR2 (germline): LNHDA, SQIVND (reference sequence). Losses at the gene ends were 7 bases for V and 5 bases for J; bases not matched to a gene: 9. The CDR3 runs 15 residues. CDR3 nucleotides: TGTGCCAGTACCGCCGGGACTAGCGGATGGGAGACCCAGTACTTC. Protein sequence: CASTAGTSGWETQYF.

The genes are TRBV7-9 and TRBJ2-7; 7 positions agree with TRBD1. This CDR3 region has 13 residues. With 2 bases clipped from V and 3 bases from J, the junction kept 1 base outside the gene matches. CDR1 is SEHNR and CDR2 is FQNEAQ in the germline V gene (reference sequence). CDR3 loop: CASSLRDSYEQYF. DNA for the CDR3: TGTGCCAGCAGCTTACGGGACAGCTACGAGCAGTACTTC.

The V and J genes are TRBV7-9 and TRBJ2-5, with 9 bases fitting TRBD2. The CDR3 totals 15 residues. V gave up 5 bases and J gave up 4 bases; unmatched junction bases: 8. Germline V gene sequence: CDR1 SEHNR, CDR2 FQNEAQ (reference sequence). CDR3: CASSPEASGTETQYF. The CDR3 coding sequence is TGTGCCAGCAGCCCAGAGGCTAGCGGGACAGAGACCCAGTACTTC.

The chain employs TRBV29-1 and TRBJ2-3; the match to TRBD2 covers 7 bases. The J segment lost 1 base and the V segment lost 7 bases, leaving 11 bases of the junction unmatched. The CDR3 sequence is 15 residues long. CDR1 and CDR2 from the germline V gene are SQVTM and ANQGSEA. The CDR3 region has the DNA TGCAGCGCACCATGGGGGGGAGTGGGCACAGATACGCAGTATTTT. This translates into CSAPWGGVGTDTQYF.

J is TRBJ1-4 and V is TRBV9; no firm D call. V was clipped by 4 bases and J by 4 bases, with 14 bases between them. Germline V gene lookup returns CDR1 SGDLS and CDR2 YYNGEE. This CDR3 comprises 15 residues. The DNA of the CDR3 is TGTGCCAGCAGCACCCGGCCTTCGGGTAATGAAAAACTGTTTTTT. Its translation is CASSTRPSGNEKLFF.

The count of this clonotype is one. The chain joins TRBV30 to TRBJ1-1; D is undetermined. The V and J ends lost 1 base and 7 bases respectively, with 7 bases between them. This CDR3 contains 11 residues. Germline assignment: CDR1 GTSNPN and CDR2 SVGIG (reference sequence). CDR3 sequence: CAWSAQIEAFF. DNA of the CDR3: TGTGCCTGGAGTGCGCAGATTGAAGCTTTCTTT.